This T cell receptor beta chain is drawn from a study of cytomegalovirus exposure and HLA in healthy donors. PCR amplification relied on 60 Vbeta primers (plus 13 Jbeta primers). Method: immunoSEQ multiplex PCR; TCRdb's copy keeps in-frame clones and lacks some. The profile shows about 86,000 clones, around 70% of them singletons. Findings of the study overall: Common viral pathogens (according to a later analysis) appeared linked to several of the most significant clusters.

The CDR3 runs 12 residues. Germline CDR1 is MRHNA and CDR2 is SNTAGT. V shed 6 bases and J shed 8 bases, with 13 bases lying between them. As concerns this clone: The antigen is not known.

J is TRBJ1-2 and V is TRBV6-4, with a weak D call TRBD1 (5 bases). This sequence originates from a woman aged 50 to 60 in good health and CMV-seropositive. The specimen was PBMCs. CDR3 nucleotide sequence: TGTGCCAGCAGAGGGACTTCCTTGGGCTACACCTTC. It yields the protein CASRGTSLGYTF.